These 2 T cell receptor beta chains came from one sample sequenced in a study of regulatory T cells in long-lasting Graves disease. Time point reported: newly diagnosed GD, antithyroid drugs for less than 3 months. PBMC-derived RNA was used for the TCR library. Relying on iRepertoire HTBI primers and Arm-PCR of CDR3 regions, the team built TCR beta libraries. TCRdb re-derived calls from the multiplex PCR reads in MiXCR, one entry per CDR3 protein. Among approximately 470,000 distinct CDR3 sequences listed, 15% to 20% were seen once. These data also featured in a second study, about T cells in Graves' hyperthyroidism and ophthalmopathy.

The sample consisted of peripheral blood mononuclear cells (PBMCs), taken at new diagnosis, from a patient treated with antithyroid drugs. Receptors originate from a man aged 35 to 55 with Graves disease.

This clonotype was detected a few times. The chain has TRBV10-3 and TRBJ2-3; D remains unclear. Trimming cost V 4 bases and J 1 base, with 6 bases left between them. The CDR3 contains 13 residues. Germline values: CDR1 ENHRY, CDR2 SYGVKD. Here the CDR3 DNA reads TGTGCCATCAGTGGCAAACGCACAGATACGCAGTATTTT. It specifies CAISGKRTDTQYF.

For the CDR3, the DNA is TGTGCCAGCAGCTTGTTGGGACAGTGGGTCAATGAGCAGTTCTTC. Its translation is CASSLLGQWVNEQFF. This chain connects TRBV5-5 to TRBJ2-1; 7 nucleotides match TRBD1. Germline CDR1 reads SGHKS; CDR2 reads YYEKEE (reference sequence). The CDR3 contains 15 residues. Trimming at V came to 1 base and at J to 6 bases, leaving 7 bases not matched to a gene.